This T cell receptor beta chain was recovered during a study of blood T cell repertoires in COVID-19. Study overall: The United States, Italy and Spain were the sources of the acute and convalescent COVID-19 samples.

The method was immunoSEQ multiplex PCR; TCRdb's version includes in-frame clones alone and lacks a portion of them. Of 490,000 or so clones listed, more than 75% were seen once; the top ten hold about 2%. Germline V gene lookup returns CDR1 SQVTM and CDR2 ANQGSEA. This CDR3 has 15 amino acids. V was cut by 5 bases and J by 0 bases, with 15 bases left in between. Study members were between about 18 and 95 years old and lived in 24 US regions. Cohorts were based on clinical histories the participants reported. Donors in Cohort 3 counted as recovered after two negative PCRs, clearance, or symptom resolution.

The rearrangement uses TRBV29-1 and TRBJ2-3; a weak D match, TRBD2 (6 bases). Source material: PBMCs or T cells enriched from blood (not recorded which). The TCR sequence derives from a woman aged 35 to 49 who had recovered from COVID-19. The CDR3 reads CSVHLGRGSTDTQYF. The CDR3 DNA follows: TGCAGCGTTCACTTAGGGCGGGGAAGCACAGATACGCAGTATTTT.